Detailed here is one T cell receptor (beta chain). The data were taken from a study of technical replicates of blood from several donors. The germline V gene has CDR1 SGHTA and CDR2 FQGNSA. V shed 4 bases, J shed 3 bases, and the junction held 11 bases outside the gene matches. This CDR3 spans 16 amino acids. Generated by immunoSEQ multiplex PCR, the TCRdb table keeps only in-frame clones and is missing some. The data hold approximately 31,000 clones, with 85% to 95% observed a single time. This sequence originates from a human donor in good health. Some clones in this sample may be carry-over from other donors' samples. The chain has TRBV7-2 and TRBJ1-2; 7 bases are a match to TRBD1. The specimen was PBMCs. CDR3 in amino acids: CASSSRLGQSYYGYTF. CDR3 sequence (DNA): TGTGCCAGCAGCTCAAGGCTGGGACAGTCTTACTATGGCTACACCTTC. Drawing the rest from reference TRBV7-2 and TRBJ1-2, the complete variable domain is GAGVSQSPSNKVTEKGKDVELRCDPISGHTALYWYRQSLGQGLEFLIYFQGNSAPDKSGLPSDRFSAERTGGSVSTLTIQRTQQEDSAVYLCASSSRLGQSYYGYTFGSGTRLTVV.